This T cell receptor beta chain is drawn from a study of cytomegalovirus exposure and HLA in healthy donors listed by TCRdb under 2017. Turning to the overall study: According to a later analysis, one platform produced both the roughly 130 validation repertoires and the 666 repertoires of the first cohort. Along with the approximately 650-subject first cohort, a separate validation cohort of around 120 different subjects was used. High-throughput TCR immunosequencing, statistical association of individual TCRs with disease status, and machine learning were combined to predict cytomegalovirus infection status. The aim of the study was to test whether cataloging public T cell receptors could identify signatures of past pathogen exposure. The investigation overall reported the following: It was suggested by the authors that the approach could potentially be generalized to other disease states and immunological phenotypes. A few of the identified cytomegalovirus-associated TCR beta chains were confirmed in vitro to be specific for cytomegalovirus antigens. The validation cohort had no HLA typing available for a later analysis, so co-occurrence within that cohort was assessed over all 130 or so repertoires. The classifier was reported to diagnose cytomegalovirus status with high specificity and sensitivity in both the original cohort and the validation cohort. A later analysis found that TCRs clustered in the first cohort also tended to co-occur in the roughly 120 validation repertoires, with 94% of cluster scores above 0. The study listed over 150 TCR beta chains as associated with cytomegalovirus. While some public TCRs were present in many individuals, most TCR sequences turned up only very rarely across donors.

Reading the germline V gene gives CDR1 SGHRS and CDR2 YFSETQ. The CDR3 holds 15 amino acids from the cysteine to the phenylalanine. Of the read, only the CDR3 DNA is kept; its 45 bases are in frame from base 1. The germline V and J ends show losses of 4 bases and 4 bases respectively, and no gene match explains 8 bases of the junction. The donors were included in the validation cohort of 120 subjects, a group kept apart from the approximately 670-subject first cohort. The method behind the library was the immunoSEQ multiplex PCR assay. Regarding the original processing steps: A statistical classification framework was built to diagnose cytomegalovirus status from the catalog of TCR beta chain sequences. TCRdb obtained this table from immuneACCESS and retained in-frame rearrangements with V and J assigned. These tables miss some clones; where compared with another copy, unresolved V genes account for less than half of the shortfall, and the remainder is unexplained. V and J calls and clone size are given by that table; D and trimming were obtained from the DNA. The sample data list approximately 300,000 clones, and approximately 86% of these were observed just once. Of the sample, approximately 1.1% falls within the top ten clones.

A remark on this clone: Its antigen target is currently unknown. Within one base of it there is no much larger clone, and no base qualities were kept.

The origin of this receptor is a woman in her thirties in good health and CMV-seropositive. In this chain, TRBV5-1 is recombined with TRBJ2-7; the junction holds 10 bases that match TRBD1. The sequenced sample consisted of PBMCs. The bases read TGCGCCAGCAGCAAAGACAGGGGGCGTGGGTACGAGCAGTACTTC. It translates as CASSKDRGRGYEQYF.